The 21 T cell receptor beta chains below come from one sample, sequenced in a study of cytomegalovirus exposure and HLA in healthy donors. The PCR employed 60 Vbeta primers together with 13 Jbeta primers. The protocol was immunoSEQ multiplex PCR, while the TCRdb copy is restricted to in-frame clones and leaves out a portion. The sample records fewer than 50,000 clones, approximately 71% being singletons. Sequenced: PBMCs. The receptor source for this set is a man between 50 and 59 years old in good health and CMV-seropositive.

The V call is TRBV9, the J call TRBJ2-7, with unresolved D. The CDR3 spans 14 residues. Trimming shortened V by 4 bases and J by 0 bases, and 11 bases separated the two germline ends. The V gene's germline CDR1 is SGDLS and CDR2 YYNGEE. The DNA of the CDR3 is TGTGCCAGCAGCTCGAGCCCCCTCTCCTACGAGCAGTACTTC. It translates to CASSSSPLSYEQYF.

A word on this clone: The sample has other DNA sequences that encode this CDR3 too. The chain couples TRBV29-1 to TRBJ1-2; 7 bases agree with TRBD1. The CDR3 contains 13 residues. Germline V gene data show CDR1 as SQVTM and CDR2 as ANQGSEA. J lost 0 bases, V lost 6 bases, and 4 bases had no gene match. The CDR3 DNA sequence: TGCAGCGTCGCCGGGACAGCTAACTATGGCTACACCTTC. Translating gives CSVAGTANYGYTF.

The chain joins TRBV7-2 to TRBJ2-5, with 10 bases that match TRBD2. This CDR3 has 16 amino acids. CDR1 and CDR2 from the germline V gene are SGHTA and FQGNSA. V gave up 5 bases and J gave up 0 bases; unmatched junction bases: 6. Here the CDR3 reads CASSIRGLADQETQYF. In DNA form, the CDR3 reads TGTGCCAGCAGCATCCGAGGACTAGCGGACCAAGAGACCCAGTACTTC.

This chain links TRBV18 with TRBJ2-7; a possible D gene is TRBD2 (5 bases). This CDR3 spans 13 amino acids. The germline gives CDR1 KGHSH, CDR2 LQKENI. V was clipped by 3 bases and J by 4 bases, with 10 bases between them. CDR3 in amino acids: CASSPARDYEQYF. As DNA, the CDR3 is TGTGCCAGCTCACCCGCACGGGATTACGAGCAGTACTTC.

The genes are TRBV5-1 and TRBJ2-7; D possibly corresponds to TRBD1 (5 bases). CDR1 is SGHRS, CDR2 YFSETQ, per germline. This CDR3 is 14 amino acids long. Trimming removed 0 bases from V and 4 bases from J, with 11 bases in between. The CDR3 sequence: CASSLAFTGYEQYF. As DNA, the CDR3 is TGCGCCAGCAGCTTGGCCTTTACAGGATACGAGCAGTACTTC.

The gene calls are TRBV7-2 and TRBJ1-3; a weak D match, TRBD1 (5 bases). The germline gives CDR1 SGHTA, CDR2 FQGNSA. Trimming pared 3 bases from V and 0 bases from J, leaving 15 bases between. The CDR3 is 17 amino acids. CDR3 loop: CASSFYTGGFSGNTIYF. The CDR3 DNA follows: TGTGCCAGCAGCTTTTATACGGGGGGGTTCTCTGGAAACACCATATATTTT.

This clone came up a few times. The chain has TRBV6-5 and TRBJ2-3, with TRBD2 matching over 7 bases. Per germline, CDR1 MNHEY and CDR2 SVGAGI. The CDR3 sequence is 15 residues long. V was pared by 5 bases and J by 4 bases, with 9 bases of the junction left unmatched. DNA for the CDR3: TGTGCCAGCAGTACTGGCGGGGGTCCTGCAGATACGCAGTATTTT. This gives the protein CASSTGGGPADTQYF.

The chain employs TRBV7-9 and TRBJ1-4, with 8 bases identical to TRBD1. V lost 5 bases to trimming and J lost 6 bases; unmatched junction nucleotides: 5. Germline CDR1 and CDR2: SEHNR and FQNEAQ (reference sequence). This CDR3 contains 14 residues. This chain's CDR3 is CASSISGGDEKLFF. CDR3 nucleotides: TGTGCCAGCAGCATATCAGGGGGCGATGAAAAACTGTTTTTT.

This chain uses TRBV13 with TRBJ2-7, with 8 bases fitting TRBD1. V lost 7 bases and J lost 4; bases outside the gene matches: 9. This CDR3 contains 14 residues. Germline V gives CDR1 PRHDT, CDR2 FYEKMQ (reference sequence). CDR3 DNA: TGTGCCAGCACCGATAGGGGACAGGTTTACGAGCAGTACTTC. It is translated as CASTDRGQVYEQYF.

This clone was seen only a few times. The V call is TRBV7-9, the J call TRBJ1-3, with unresolved D. Trimming shortened V by 3 bases and J by 4 bases, and 7 bases separated the two germline ends. The CDR3 has 13 residues. CDR1 SEHNR and CDR2 FQNEAQ come from the germline V gene (reference sequence). As DNA, the CDR3 is TGTGCCAGCAGCTTTAACAGAGGAAACACCATATATTTT. It yields the protein CASSFNRGNTIYF.

This sequence joins TRBV7-3 and TRBJ2-7, with D tentatively TRBD2 (6 bases). Germline V gene lookup returns CDR1 SGHTA and CDR2 FQGTGA. The CDR3 is 17 residues long. V lost 2 bases and J lost 0, with 17 bases in between. The CDR3: CASSLSAGAGFSYEQYF. For the CDR3, the DNA is TGTGCCAGCAGCTTATCGGCCGGGGCGGGGTTCTCCTACGAGCAGTACTTC. The variable domain in full, completed from reference TRBV7-3 and TRBJ2-7, reads GAGVSQTPSNKVTEKGKYVELRCDPISGHTALYWYRQSLGQGPEFLIYFQGTGAADDSGLPNDRFFAVRPEGSVSTLKIQRTERGDSAVYLCASSLSAGAGFSYEQYFGPGTRLTVT.

V usage is TRBV30 and J usage is TRBJ1-5; 8 nucleotides align to TRBD1. From germline, CDR1 is GTSNPN and CDR2 SVGIG (reference sequence). V was clipped by 2 bases and J by 4 bases; unmatched bases: 7. The CDR3 spans 15 residues. The CDR3 DNA follows: TGTGCCTGGAGTCGTGGACAGGGTAATAATCAGCCCCAGCATTTT. This sequence encodes CAWSRGQGNNQPQHF.

This clone was seen more than once but under ten times. The rearrangement joins TRBV6-6 to TRBJ1-6, with a tentative D call TRBD1 (5 bases). Trimming left V 0 bases short and J 12 bases short, with 9 bases between. The CDR3 loop spans 13 amino acids. Germline V lookup: CDR1 MNHNY, CDR2 SVGAGI (reference sequence). CDR3 in amino acids: CASSYSSQGPLHF. The CDR3 region has the DNA TGTGCCAGCAGTTACTCGTCCCAGGGACCCCTCCACTTT.

This clone has only a few counts. The chain couples TRBV7-2 to TRBJ2-3; D remains unclear. Germline lookup yields CDR1 SGHTA and CDR2 FQGNSA. This CDR3 region has 13 residues. V was clipped by 1 base and J by 6 bases, with 8 bases between them. CDR3 DNA sequence: TGTGCCAGCAGCTTAGGGGCCCGGGATACGCAGTATTTT. Its protein product is CASSLGARDTQYF. The entire variable domain, with the rest obtained from reference TRBV7-2 and TRBJ2-3, is as follows: GAGVSQSPSNKVTEKGKDVELRCDPISGHTALYWYRQSLGQGLEFLIYFQGNSAPDKSGLPSDRFSAERTGGSVSTLTIQRTQQEDSAVYLCASSLGARDTQYFGPGTRLTVL.

This clone was seen more than once but under ten times. V usage is TRBV5-8 and J usage is TRBJ1-2; TRBD1 is a possible D gene (6 bases). This CDR3 region has 14 residues. Per the germline V gene, CDR1 is SGHTS and CDR2 is YDEGEE. V lost 2 bases, J lost 5 bases, and 13 bases lay in between. The CDR3 spells CASSFVRGEYGYTF. The CDR3 coding sequence is TGTGCCAGCAGCTTTGTCAGGGGTGAATATGGCTACACCTTC.

The chain employs TRBV7-9 and TRBJ2-6; 7 positions match TRBD1. The V segment lost 1 base and the J segment 0 bases; nucleotides outside the gene matches: 9. This CDR3 is built from 19 residues. Germline V gives CDR1 SEHNR, CDR2 FQNEAQ (reference sequence). CDR3 nucleotides: TGTGCCAGCAGCTTAGAAGGGGGCCCGCGTCGCTCTGGGGCCAACGTCCTGACTTTC. It is translated as CASSLEGGPRRSGANVLTF.

The chain uses TRBV5-8 and TRBJ1-5; D possibly corresponds to TRBD1 (6 bases). Germline lookup yields CDR1 SGHTS and CDR2 YDEGEE. Trimming removed 0 bases from V and 7 bases from J, with 14 bases in between. The CDR3 covers 15 residues. The CDR3 region has the DNA TGTGCCAGCAGCTTGGAGGGGGGGAGGGACCAGCCCCAGCATTTT. Its protein is CASSLEGGRDQPQHF. Full variable domain (remainder filled in from reference TRBV5-8 and TRBJ1-5): EAGVTQSPTHLIKTRGQQATLRCSPISGHTSVYWYQQALGLGLQFLLWYDEGEERNRGNFPPRFSGRQFPNYSSELNVNALELEDSALYLCASSLEGGRDQPQHFGDGTRLSIL.

J is TRBJ2-3 and V is TRBV11-2, with a possible D match to TRBD2 (7 bases). The CDR3 runs to 15 residues. Trimming removed 5 bases at V and 2 bases at J, with 14 bases between. Germline V gene sequence: CDR1 SGHAT, CDR2 FQNNGV. The CDR3 loop is CASSPTGGVTDTQYF. The CDR3 region has the DNA TGTGCCAGCAGCCCCACGGGGGGCGTCACAGATACGCAGTATTTT.

This rearrangement joins TRBV10-3 to TRBJ2-2; possibly TRBD1 for D (5 bases). The CDR3 totals 16 residues. V lost 7 bases, J lost 3 bases, and 18 bases lay in between. Germline values: CDR1 ENHRY, CDR2 SYGVKD. Written as DNA, the CDR3 is TGTGCCATCAAGAAGGGCCCCAGGGAAGACACCGGGGAGCTGTTTTTT. Translating it yields CAIKKGPREDTGELFF.

J is TRBJ1-6 and V is TRBV2; D not resolved. The CDR3 is made up of 15 amino acids. V was clipped by 3 bases and J by 3 bases, with 9 bases between them. Germline V lookup: CDR1 SNHLY, CDR2 FYNNEI. For the CDR3, the DNA is TGTGCCAGCAGTGACGAGGCAGACTATAATTCACCCCTCCACTTT. Its protein product is CASSDEADYNSPLHF.

This chain connects TRBV9 to TRBJ1-6; perhaps TRBD1 as D (5 bases). Trimming cost V 3 bases and J 9 bases, with 16 bases left between them. Germline CDR1 SGDLS, CDR2 YYNGEE. There are 15 residues in the CDR3. The CDR3 here is CASSAGWGGGSPLHF. CDR3 coding DNA: TGTGCCAGCAGCGCGGGGTGGGGGGGAGGTTCACCCCTCCACTTT. Looking up the rest from reference TRBV9 and TRBJ1-6 gives the full variable domain: DSGVTQTPKHLITATGQRVTLRCSPRSGDLSVYWYQQSLDQGLQFLIQYYNGEERAKGNILERFSAQQFPDLHSELNLSSLELGDSALYFCASSAGWGGGSPLHFGNGTRLTVT.